The 29 T cell receptor beta chains below all came from one sample that was sequenced in a study of T cells in Graves' hyperthyroidism and ophthalmopathy. Amplified regions were TCR beta CDR3 sequences from RNA transcripts. The HTBI primer set drove a first-round RT-PCR of the TCR CDR3. TCRdb used MiXCR to reprocess the multiplex PCR reads, holding one entry per CDR3 protein. The sample holds 550,000 to 800,000 distinct CDR3 sequences; about a sixth are singletons and the top ten take about 8.4%. What was sequenced was blood. The origin of the receptors is a man between 18 and 35 years old with Graves' hyperthyroidism.

The rearrangement uses TRBV7-9 and TRBJ2-3; the match to TRBD2 covers 9 bases. CDR1 and CDR2 (germline): SEHNR, FQNEAQ (reference sequence). V lost 4 bases to trimming and J lost 4 bases; unmatched junction nucleotides: 6. The CDR3 extends over 15 amino acids. CDR3 sequence reads: CASSSISGRPDTQYF. CDR3 in DNA: TGTGCCAGCAGCTCAATTAGCGGGAGACCAGATACGCAGTATTTT.

This clonotype was seen repeatedly, ten times or more. V and J are TRBV4-1 and TRBJ2-7; 7 bases line up with TRBD1. Germline V gives CDR1 MGHRA, CDR2 YSYEKL. The CDR3 length is 15 residues. Trimming took 1 base from V and 4 from J; bases not matched to a gene: 7. In nucleotides, the CDR3 is TGCGCCAGCAGCCAAGCTTCCGGGACAGCGTACGAGCAGTACTTC. Protein sequence: CASSQASGTAYEQYF.

This clonotype turned up a few times. The V call is TRBV7-9, the J call TRBJ2-5; 12 bases are a match to TRBD2. Germline V gene lookup returns CDR1 SEHNR and CDR2 FQNEAQ (reference sequence). The V and J ends lost 5 bases and 2 bases, in that order; junction bases with no gene match: 15. This CDR3 is 19 amino acids long. This chain's CDR3 is CASSHNRGGLAGLQETQYF. In DNA form, the CDR3 reads TGTGCCAGCAGCCACAACAGGGGCGGACTAGCGGGACTTCAAGAGACCCAGTACTTC.

This clonotype was recorded a few times. This chain connects TRBV7-2 to TRBJ2-7, with D possibly being TRBD1 (6 bases). Looked up from germline, CDR1 is SGHTA and CDR2 is FQGNSA. Trimming cost V 2 bases and J 4 bases, with 15 bases left between them. The CDR3 contains 15 residues. In DNA, the CDR3 is TGTGCCAGCAGCTTATTAATAGGACAGAGTTACGAGCAGTACTTC. Its protein product is CASSLLIGQSYEQYF. The full variable domain, in which reference TRBV7-2 and TRBJ2-7 provide the parts outside the CDR3, is GAGVSQSPSNKVTEKGKDVELRCDPISGHTALYWYRQSLGQGLEFLIYFQGNSAPDKSGLPSDRFSAERTGGSVSTLTIQRTQQEDSAVYLCASSLLIGQSYEQYFGPGTRLTVT.

This chain links TRBV19 with TRBJ1-4; the D gene is possibly TRBD1 (6 bases). This CDR3 has 15 amino acids. The germline V gene encodes CDR1 LNHDA and CDR2 SQIVND (reference sequence). The ends were cut back, 6 bases at V and 2 bases at J, with 13 bases in the middle. CDR3 coding DNA: TGTGCCAGTAGGCGTACAGGGAATACTAATGAAAAACTGTTTTTT. This encodes CASRRTGNTNEKLFF.

A few counts support this clonotype. The genes are TRBV6-2 or TRBV6-3 and TRBJ2-7; D possibly corresponds to TRBD2 (5 bases). In germline, CDR1 is MNHEY, CDR2 SVGEGT. The V end was cut by 6 bases, the J end by 2 bases, with 20 bases between. The CDR3 runs 16 residues. CDR3 bases: TGTGCCAGCAGCCCGCCCCGCTGGATCGGGACCTACGAGCAGTACTTC. This codes for CASSPPRWIGTYEQYF.

This sequence joins TRBV6-2 or TRBV6-3 and TRBJ2-1; 12 bases map to TRBD2. The V gene's germline CDR1 is MNHEY and CDR2 SVGEGT. V was clipped by 6 bases and J by 10 bases; unmatched bases: 7. CDR3 length equals 14 residues. The CDR3 nucleotides are TGTGCCAGCAGCGACGGACTAGCGGGACTGGAGCAGTTCTTC. Amino acid sequence: CASSDGLAGLEQFF.

This clonotype was detected ten times or more. The chain links TRBV24-1 to TRBJ2-1, with D tentatively TRBD2 (5 bases). This CDR3 is built from 16 residues. Germline lookup yields CDR1 KGHDR and CDR2 SFDVKD. The V and J ends lost 6 bases and 0 bases respectively, with 14 bases between them. CDR3 DNA sequence: TGTGCCACCAGTTTAGGAGCGGAGAGCTCCTACAATGAGCAGTTCTTC. It translates to CATSLGAESSYNEQFF.

This clonotype was observed at least ten times. This chain links TRBV7-2 with TRBJ2-3, with TRBD2 as a possible D gene (6 bases). The CDR3 runs to 14 residues. Germline V lookup: CDR1 SGHTA, CDR2 FQGNSA. Trimming left V 3 bases short and J 2 bases short, with 9 bases between. The CDR3 DNA follows: TGTGCCAGCAGCTTTGCGGGACCCACAGATACGCAGTATTTT. Translation: CASSFAGPTDTQYF.

The V gene is TRBV10-3, the J gene TRBJ2-5; D is perhaps TRBD1 or TRBD2 (5 bases each). The CDR3 is 13 residues long. Germline V lookup: CDR1 ENHRY, CDR2 SYGVKD. V lost 11 bases and J lost 4, with 17 bases in between. The CDR3 reads CASQDFQGETQYF. The CDR3 nucleotides read TGTGCCTCCCAGGACTTCCAGGGAGAGACCCAGTACTTC.

At least ten counts were recorded for this clonotype. V gene TRBV7-2 combines with J gene TRBJ2-1, with 9 bases that match TRBD2. CDR3 length equals 13 residues. V shed 0 bases and J 9 bases; nucleotides not matched to a gene: 0. Germline CDR1 and CDR2: SGHTA and FQGNSA. CDR3 residues: CASSLAREGEQFF. CDR3 DNA sequence: TGTGCCAGCAGCTTAGCGCGGGAGGGTGAGCAGTTCTTC.

The chain joins TRBV10-3 to TRBJ2-1, with TRBD2 matching 9 bases. CDR3 size: 16 residues. V dropped 11 bases and J dropped 5; count of bases not matched to a gene: 16. Germline V gene lookup returns CDR1 ENHRY and CDR2 SYGVKD. The CDR3 DNA reads TGTGCCTCCCACGAGCCGGGCGGGAGGGCCGACAATGAGCAGTTCTTC. Its protein is CASHEPGGRADNEQFF.

The chain joins TRBV20-1 to TRBJ1-6; D is uncertain. Germline V gene lookup returns CDR1 DFQATT and CDR2 SNEGSKA (reference sequence). The CDR3 consists of 14 residues. V was shortened by 3 bases and J by 5 bases, with 11 bases between the two germline ends. The CDR3 region has the DNA TGCAGTGCTAGTTCCGCCGAGGATAATTCACCCCTCCACTTT. Its translation is CSASSAEDNSPLHF.

This clonotype came up a few times. A much larger clone differs from this one at a single base, so this may be a read error. The chain couples TRBV12-3 or TRBV12-4 to TRBJ1-2; 8 nucleotides line up with TRBD1. The V and J ends lost 4 bases and 4 bases, in that order; junction bases with no gene match: 2. CDR3 length: 13 residues. The CDR3 sequence is CASSWTGSYGYTF. CDR3 nucleotide sequence: TGTGCCAGCAGTTGGACAGGGAGCTATGGCTACACCTTC.

This clonotype was recorded at least ten times. The CDR3: CASSPSGQGGNEQFF. The CDR3, as DNA: TGTGCCAGCAGTCCGTCGGGGCAGGGCGGGAATGAGCAGTTCTTC. The rearrangement uses TRBV28 and TRBJ2-1, with D perhaps matching TRBD1 or TRBD2 (5 bases each). CDR1 and CDR2 (germline): MDHEN, SYDVKM. Trimming shortened V by 5 bases and J by 7 bases, and 18 bases separated the two germline ends. This CDR3 has 15 residues.

This sequence joins TRBV2 and TRBJ2-7; 10 bases agree with TRBD1. Germline CDR1 and CDR2: SNHLY and FYNNEI. The trim removed 7 bases at V and 3 bases at J, leaving 9 bases unmatched. CDR3 length: 15 residues. Here the CDR3 DNA reads TGTGCCAGCAAAGCCCGGGACAGGGGCGGCTACGAGCAGTACTTC. Its translation: CASKARDRGGYEQYF.

The J gene is TRBJ2-2, the V gene TRBV19, with a possible D match to TRBD1 (6 bases). Germline CDR1 is LNHDA and CDR2 is SQIVND (reference sequence). This CDR3 comprises 15 residues. V lost 4 bases and J lost 0, with 9 bases in between. CDR3 DNA: TGTGCCAGTAGTACCGGGACAACGAACACCGGGGAGCTGTTTTTT. It specifies CASSTGTTNTGELFF.

This clonotype occurred a few times. The CDR3 region has the DNA TGTGCCAGCAGCCCTTTTAGCGGGGATTACAATGAGCAGTTCTTC. Translated, it gives CASSPFSGDYNEQFF. The V and J genes are TRBV7-3 and TRBJ2-1; 8 nucleotides agree with TRBD2. The junction had 7 bases not matched to a gene; V was cut back by 5 bases and J by 4 bases. The V gene's germline CDR1 is SGHTA and CDR2 FQGTGA. There are 15 residues in the CDR3.

The chain combines TRBV28 with TRBJ2-5, with TRBD2 matching 8 bases. The CDR3 contains 13 residues. The junction had 2 bases not matched to a gene; V was cut back by 3 bases and J by 5 bases. Per the germline V gene, CDR1 is MDHEN and CDR2 is SYDVKM. The CDR3 is CASSLTSAETQYF. For the CDR3, the DNA is TGTGCCAGCAGTTTGACTAGCGCGGAGACCCAGTACTTC.

This clonotype was seen ten or more times. This chain connects TRBV12-5 to TRBJ2-5; perhaps D is TRBD1 or TRBD2 (5 bases each). Looked up from germline, CDR1 is LGHNT and CDR2 is FRNRAP. The CDR3 is 14 residues long. V was shortened by 6 bases and J by 1 base, with 12 bases between the two germline ends. CDR3: CASGPGTVQETQYF. CDR3 nucleotide sequence: TGTGCTAGTGGCCCAGGGACGGTCCAAGAGACCCAGTACTTC.

The genes are TRBV5-4 and TRBJ2-5, with D tentatively TRBD1 (6 bases). Germline CDR1 and CDR2: SGHNT and YYREEE (reference sequence). The ends were cut back, 3 bases at V and 5 bases at J, with 17 bases in the middle. This CDR3 has 15 amino acids. The CDR3 coding sequence is TGTGCCAGCAGCTCGGACAGTCGAGGCGGGGAGACCCAGTACTTC. It yields the protein CASSSDSRGGETQYF.

This rearrangement joins TRBV7-2 to TRBJ2-2, with TRBD2 matching 14 bases. Germline V gene lookup returns CDR1 SGHTA and CDR2 FQGNSA. Unmatched junction bases numbered 3, after V lost 3 bases and J lost 6 bases. This CDR3 is built from 16 residues. CDR3 region: CASSLEGLAGAGELFF. For the CDR3, the DNA is TGTGCCAGCAGCTTGGAGGGACTAGCGGGAGCCGGGGAGCTGTTTTTT. The full variable domain, with the rest looked up from reference TRBV7-2 and TRBJ2-2, is GAGVSQSPSNKVTEKGKDVELRCDPISGHTALYWYRQSLGQGLEFLIYFQGNSAPDKSGLPSDRFSAERTGGSVSTLTIQRTQQEDSAVYLCASSLEGLAGAGELFFGEGSRLTVL.

This clonotype was recorded at least ten times. The chain combines TRBV20-1 with TRBJ2-7; 9 bases fit TRBD1. Germline V gene data show CDR1 as DFQATT and CDR2 as SNEGSKA (reference sequence). The CDR3 spans 14 residues. Germline trimming cut 3 bases from V and 5 bases from J; bases unmatched to any gene: 8. The CDR3 spells CSASSGTGIHEQYF. The CDR3 DNA follows: TGCAGTGCTAGCTCCGGGACAGGGATCCACGAGCAGTACTTC.

This clonotype was recorded many times. A much bigger clone sits one base away, suggesting this may be a read error. This chain joins TRBV6-2 or TRBV6-3 and TRBJ2-7; D remains unclear. V lost 5 bases, J lost 2 bases, and 4 bases lay in between. This CDR3 is built from 11 residues. Germline V gene lookup returns CDR1 MNHEY and CDR2 SVGEGT. The CDR3 sequence: CASSVPYEQYF. For the CDR3, the DNA is TGTGCCAGCAGTGTCCCCTACGAGCAGTACTTC.

This clonotype was counted many times. V and J are TRBV30 and TRBJ1-6, with 8 bases matching TRBD1. The CDR3 extends over 18 amino acids. J was trimmed by 9 bases and V by 4 bases; bases with no gene match: 20. Germline-derived CDR1 and CDR2 are GTSNPN and SVGIG (reference sequence). CDR3 nucleotide sequence: TGTGCCTGGACCCGTACAGCCCCAGGGGGCTTTGGGGGTTCACCCCTCCACTTT. Its translation is CAWTRTAPGGFGGSPLHF.

This clonotype was observed a handful of times. The chain is built from TRBV4-1 and TRBJ1-2; the match to TRBD1 covers 8 bases. Germline CDR1 reads MGHRA; CDR2 reads YSYEKL. Unmatched junction bases numbered 11, after V lost 3 bases and J lost 5 bases. CDR3 length: 16 residues. The CDR3 here is CASSHIYRGAAYGYTF. CDR3 bases: TGCGCCAGCAGCCACATCTACAGGGGGGCAGCATATGGCTACACCTTC.

The sample holds a few counts of this clonotype. The rearrangement links TRBV7-9 to TRBJ2-1; D is unresolved. V was shortened by 2 bases and J by 6 bases, with 11 bases between the two germline ends. CDR1 and CDR2 from the germline V gene are SEHNR and FQNEAQ (reference sequence). The CDR3 covers 14 residues. CDR3 sequence (DNA): TGTGCCAGCAGCTTAACCGACCGTTTCAATGAGCAGTTCTTC. It is translated as CASSLTDRFNEQFF.

In its sample, this clonotype was seen many times. The chain has TRBV28 and TRBJ2-3; no firm D call. Deletions cut 1 base from V and 9 bases from J, with 8 bases between. In germline, CDR1 is MDHEN, CDR2 SYDVKM. This CDR3 is 12 amino acids long. The CDR3, as DNA: TGTGCCAGCAGTTTATATAGGGCGACGCAGTATTTT. Residues: CASSLYRATQYF.

The rearrangement links TRBV27 to TRBJ2-2; tentatively, D is TRBD2 (6 bases). CDR3 size: 14 residues. CDR1 and CDR2 (germline): MNHEY, SMNVEV (reference sequence). Trimming took off 6 bases at V and 7 bases at J, with 15 bases between the two ends. The DNA for the CDR3 is TGTGCCAGCAGCCTGACTAGGACGGGCGGGGAGCTGTTTTTT. Translated, it gives CASSLTRTGGELFF.